Each of the 5 T cell receptor beta chains below was sequenced from the same sample in a study of CD4+ T cells in melanoma. This table comes from immunoSEQ multiplex PCR, and its TCRdb copy is limited to in-frame clones, with some not included. The profile shows 18,000 or so clones, approximately 81% of them singletons. The sequenced sample was cells from a culture (not recorded whether cultured in vitro). The receptors originated from a human donor with melanoma.

The chain uses TRBV15 and TRBJ2-1; maybe TRBD1 (5 bases). CDR3 length: 17 amino acids. The V end lost 1 base, the J end lost 6 bases, and 19 bases lay between the germline ends. CDR1 and CDR2 from the germline V gene are LNHNV and YYDKDF (reference sequence). The CDR3 sequence: CATSRAKAGKSINEQFF. CDR3 bases: TGTGCCACCAGCAGAGCCAAGGCAGGGAAATCGATCAATGAGCAGTTCTTC.

The rearrangement joins TRBV2 to TRBJ1-5, with D possibly TRBD1 on 6 matching bases. Trimming cost V 6 bases and J 0 bases, with 12 bases left between them. The CDR3 runs to 15 residues. Germline values: CDR1 SNHLY, CDR2 FYNNEI. CDR3 in amino acids: CASSLYRDSNQPQHF. CDR3 in DNA: TGTGCCAGCAGCTTGTACAGGGATAGCAATCAGCCCCAGCATTTT.

This clone has a handful of counts. The chain recombines TRBV5-1 with TRBJ1-1, with D hard to call. Looked up from germline, CDR1 is SGHRS and CDR2 is YFSETQ. The CDR3 extends over 16 amino acids. Trimming removed 5 bases from V and 0 bases from J, with 17 bases in between. CDR3 loop: CASSLSPGSMNTEAFF. CDR3 in DNA: TGCGCCAGCAGTTTAAGTCCGGGGAGCATGAACACTGAAGCTTTCTTT.

This chain's CDR3 is CASSPWPRNQPQHF. As DNA, the CDR3 is TGTGCCAGCTCACCTTGGCCGAGAAATCAGCCCCAGCATTTT. This chain links TRBV18 with TRBJ1-5; D is unresolved. Germline V lookup: CDR1 KGHSH, CDR2 LQKENI. This CDR3 is 14 amino acids long. V lost 3 bases to trimming and J lost 4 bases, with 10 bases between them.

The rearrangement uses TRBV5-4 and TRBJ2-5; D might be TRBD2 (6 bases). Deletions cut 0 bases from V and 1 base from J, with 7 bases between. Germline CDR1 reads SGHNT; CDR2 reads YYREEE (reference sequence). The CDR3 runs 14 residues. CDR3 coding DNA: TGTGCCAGCAGCTTGGCCGGGAGCCAAGAGACCCAGTACTTC. Its protein is CASSLAGSQETQYF.